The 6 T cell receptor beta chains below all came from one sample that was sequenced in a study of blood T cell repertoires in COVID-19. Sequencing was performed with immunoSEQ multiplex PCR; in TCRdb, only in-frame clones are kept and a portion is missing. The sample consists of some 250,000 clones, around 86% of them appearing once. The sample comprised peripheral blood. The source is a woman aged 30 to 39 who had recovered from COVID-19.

The CDR3 DNA reads TGTGCCAGCAGCGAACTAGCGTCAACTCAGGGTGGCGGGGAGCTGTTTTTT. It is translated as CASSELASTQGGGELFF. This rearrangement joins TRBV9 to TRBJ2-2; 7 nucleotides match TRBD2. The V and J ends lost 3 bases and 7 bases, in that order; junction bases with no gene match: 15. Germline V gene sequence: CDR1 SGDLS, CDR2 YYNGEE. The CDR3 is 17 residues long.

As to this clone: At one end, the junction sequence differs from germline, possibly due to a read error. The DNA for the CDR3 is TGTGCCAGCAGCTTAAATCGGCAGCGGGGGGGTGTGAATTTT. Its protein is CASSLNRQRGGVNF. This chain links TRBV13 with TRBJ2-3, with 10 bases aligning to TRBD2. CDR3 size: 14 residues. Germline V gives CDR1 PRHDT, CDR2 FYEKMQ (reference sequence). Full variable domain (remainder filled in from reference TRBV13 and TRBJ2-3): AAGVIQSPRHLIKEKRETATLKCYPIPRHDTVYWYQQGPGQDPQFLISFYEKMQSDKGSIPDRFSAQQFSDYHSELNMSSLELGDSALYFCASSLNRQRGGVNFGPGTRLTVL.

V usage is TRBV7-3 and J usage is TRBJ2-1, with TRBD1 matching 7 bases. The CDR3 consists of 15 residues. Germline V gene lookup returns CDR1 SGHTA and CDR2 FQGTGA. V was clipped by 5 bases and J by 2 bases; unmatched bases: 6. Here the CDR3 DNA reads TGTGCCAGCAGCCGGGACAGTTCAACCTACAATGAGCAGTTCTTC. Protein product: CASSRDSSTYNEQFF.

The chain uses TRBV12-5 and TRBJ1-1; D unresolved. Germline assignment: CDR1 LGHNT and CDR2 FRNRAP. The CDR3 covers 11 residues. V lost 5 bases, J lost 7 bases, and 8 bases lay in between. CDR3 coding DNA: TGTGCTAGTGGTGGGGAGTTTGAAGCTTTCTTT. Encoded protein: CASGGEFEAFF.

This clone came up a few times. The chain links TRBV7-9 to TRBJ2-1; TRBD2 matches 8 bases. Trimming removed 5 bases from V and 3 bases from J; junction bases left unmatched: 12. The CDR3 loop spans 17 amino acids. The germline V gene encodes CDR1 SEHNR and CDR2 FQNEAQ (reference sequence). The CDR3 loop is CASSLDLAGSVYNEQFF. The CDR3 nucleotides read TGTGCCAGCAGCCTGGACTTAGCGGGGTCGGTCTACAATGAGCAGTTCTTC.

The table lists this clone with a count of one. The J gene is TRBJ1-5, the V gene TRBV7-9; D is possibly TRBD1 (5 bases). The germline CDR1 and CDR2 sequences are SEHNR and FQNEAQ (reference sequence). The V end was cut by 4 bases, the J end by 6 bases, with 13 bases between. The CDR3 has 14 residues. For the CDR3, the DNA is TGTGCCAGCAGCTCTCGACAGTCAGGTCAGCCCCAGCATTTT. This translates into CASSSRQSGQPQHF.